The rows below give T cell receptor beta chains drawn from one sample of a study of early T cells in non-severe SARS-CoV-2 infection. TCRdb used MiXCR to reprocess the 5' RACE reads, holding one entry per CDR3 protein. The sample carries around 81,000 distinct CDR3 sequences, 14% recorded once. The sample taken for sequencing was whole blood. These receptors originate from an adult who was a healthcare worker with PCR-confirmed SARS-CoV-2 infection or an uninfected control (not recorded which). The CDR3 runs from the conserved cysteine through the conserved F or W. The order of the fields is D gene, clone size, V gene, J gene, CDR3 DNA, CDR3 protein. A D gene is named only where the DNA matches it firmly. Clone size is given for some rows only: seen once, a few or many times, or a class if the clone is expanded.

d_gene: .
abundance: few
v_gene: TRBV18
j_gene: TRBJ2-2
CDR3nt: TGTGCCAGCTCACCACGGTCGGCCAACACCGGGGAGCTGTTTTTT
CDR3aa: CASSPRSANTGELFF

d_gene: TRBD1
abundance: few
v_gene: TRBV5-1
j_gene: TRBJ2-7
CDR3nt: TGCGCCAGCAGCAAAGGACCGGGACAGGGTTTCTACGAGCAGTACTTC
CDR3aa: CASSKGPGQGFYEQYF

d_gene: .
abundance: .
v_gene: TRBV2
j_gene: TRBJ1-4
CDR3nt: TGTGCCAGCAGAAACGGGAGGGATGAAAAACTGTTTTTT
CDR3aa: CASRNGRDEKLFF

d_gene: .
abundance: few
v_gene: TRBV7-7
j_gene: TRBJ2-2
CDR3nt: TGTGCCAGCACCTTGGGGGAAGACACCGGGGAGCTGTTTTTT
CDR3aa: CASTLGEDTGELFF

d_gene: .
abundance: few
v_gene: TRBV4-2
j_gene: TRBJ1-6
CDR3nt: TGTGCCAGCAGCCAAGAAGGGCGGGAAAACCTCCACTTT
CDR3aa: CASSQEGRENLHF

d_gene: TRBD2
abundance: .
v_gene: TRBV7-2
j_gene: TRBJ2-1
CDR3nt: TGTGCCAGCAGTCAAAGCGGACCTAGCGGGGCTGAGCAGTTCTTC
CDR3aa: CASSQSGPSGAEQFF

d_gene: TRBD1
abundance: many
v_gene: TRBV5-4
j_gene: TRBJ2-3
CDR3nt: TGTGCCAGCAGCTTGGCAGGGGGAGATACGCAGTATTTT
CDR3aa: CASSLAGGDTQYF

d_gene: .
abundance: few
v_gene: TRBV7-2
j_gene: TRBJ2-2
CDR3nt: TGTGCCAGCAGCTTAGATACGGGGACGGGCAATAGGGAGCTGTTTTTT
CDR3aa: CASSLDTGTGNRELFF

d_gene: .
abundance: .
v_gene: TRBV28
j_gene: TRBJ1-4
CDR3nt: TGTGCCAGCAGTCCTACGGACGGATCTAATGAAAAACTGTTTTTT
CDR3aa: CASSPTDGSNEKLFF

d_gene: .
abundance: few
v_gene: TRBV10-3
j_gene: TRBJ2-1
CDR3nt: TGTGCCATCAGTGAGTACGGAGGGAATGAGCAGTTCTTC
CDR3aa: CAISEYGGNEQFF

d_gene: .
abundance: few
v_gene: TRBV29-1
j_gene: TRBJ2-3
CDR3nt: TGCAGCCTCGGTAGCGACACAGATACGCAGTATTTT
CDR3aa: CSLGSDTDTQYF